A single sample gave rise to the 18 T cell receptor beta chains below, sequenced in a study of cytomegalovirus exposure and HLA in healthy donors. PCR primers comprised 60 Vbeta and 13 Jbeta primers. Generated by immunoSEQ multiplex PCR, the TCRdb table keeps only in-frame clones and is missing some. Of approximately 160,000 clones in the sample, roughly 76% were seen once. Sample: PBMCs. The receptors derive from a human donor in good health.

CDR3 sequence: CASSPIQGAIFEEQYF. DNA for the CDR3: TGTGCCAGCAGCCCCATACAGGGGGCCATCTTCGAAGAGCAGTACTTC. This chain uses TRBV11-2 with TRBJ2-7; 9 positions agree with TRBD1. This CDR3 spans 16 amino acids. V was clipped by 5 bases and J by 7 bases; unmatched bases: 15. Germline CDR1 SGHAT, CDR2 FQNNGV.

This chain links TRBV19 with TRBJ2-1; no firm D call. The CDR3 extends over 13 amino acids. Germline V gene lookup returns CDR1 LNHDA and CDR2 SQIVND (reference sequence). Trimming took 8 bases from V and 0 from J, leaving 8 bases between them. Written as DNA, the CDR3 is TGTGCCAGTCGTAGGAGCTCCTACAATGAGCAGTTCTTC. Translated: CASRRSSYNEQFF.

This chain uses TRBV2 with TRBJ2-3, with TRBD2 matching 11 bases. Trimming at V came to 0 bases and at J to 7 bases, leaving 6 bases not matched to a gene. Germline CDR1 SNHLY, CDR2 FYNNEI. The CDR3 is 16 residues long. The CDR3 region is CASSEATSGVKNTQYF. The CDR3 coding sequence is TGTGCCAGCAGTGAAGCGACTAGCGGGGTCAAGAATACGCAGTATTTT.

The V gene is TRBV27, the J gene TRBJ1-2; possible D gene TRBD1, 5 bases. The germline CDR1 and CDR2 sequences are MNHEY and SMNVEV (reference sequence). The CDR3 sequence is 17 residues long. Trimming took 0 bases from V and 4 from J, leaving 18 bases between them. Here the CDR3 DNA reads TGTGCCAGCAGTTTATCTGGCGGGGGGGAAGGCATCTATGGCTACACCTTC. This encodes CASSLSGGGEGIYGYTF.

The table lists this clone with a few counts. The genes are TRBV19 and TRBJ1-5, with TRBD1 matching 9 bases. The CDR3 has 13 amino acids. After removal of 5 bases from V and 7 bases from J, the junction contained 3 bases not matched to a gene. Per the germline V gene, CDR1 is LNHDA and CDR2 is SQIVND (reference sequence). The CDR3 nucleotides are TGTGCCAGTAGTCTACAGGGGGCCCAGCCCCAGCATTTT. Its protein product is CASSLQGAQPQHF.

The rearrangement uses TRBV2 and TRBJ2-5, with 7 bases that match TRBD2. The J call is uncertain, as TRBJ2-7 better fits the DNA end. The CDR3 runs 13 residues. From germline, CDR1 is SNHLY and CDR2 FYNNEI. The CDR3 DNA reads as TGTGCCAGCAGTGTGGGAGGGAGGGGCGAGCAGTACTTC. This translates into CASSVGGRGEQYF.

This chain joins TRBV18 and TRBJ1-4, with TRBD1 matching 10 bases. Germline V gene lookup returns CDR1 KGHSH and CDR2 LQKENI. The J segment lost 6 bases and the V segment lost 6 bases, leaving 4 bases of the junction unmatched. CDR3 size: 14 residues. The CDR3 bases are TGTGCCAGCTCGCCGGGACAGGGGTATGAAAAACTGTTTTTT. Translating it yields CASSPGQGYEKLFF.

The chain joins TRBV9 to TRBJ1-6; possible D gene TRBD1, 6 bases. This CDR3 region has 15 residues. Deletions cut 0 bases from V and 10 bases from J, with 14 bases between. CDR1 is SGDLS and CDR2 is YYNGEE in the germline V gene. In DNA form, the CDR3 reads TGTGCCAGCAGCGTAGACCCCGGACAGCAATCACCCCTCCACTTT. This gives the protein CASSVDPGQQSPLHF.

The J gene is TRBJ1-2, the V gene TRBV7-9; 7 bases are a match to TRBD1. The germline CDR1 and CDR2 sequences are SEHNR and FQNEAQ (reference sequence). Unmatched junction bases numbered 8, after V lost 5 bases and J lost 8 bases. CDR3 length: 13 residues. Here the CDR3 DNA reads TGTGCCAGCAGCGGAACAGGGGTCCGCGGCTACACCTTC. Residues: CASSGTGVRGYTF.

The V and J genes are TRBV7-8 and TRBJ2-1; 14 bases fit TRBD2. The CDR3 consists of 19 residues. Trimming removed 0 bases from V and 8 bases from J; junction bases left unmatched: 12. Germline-derived CDR1 and CDR2 are SGHVS and FQNEAQ. The CDR3 nucleotides read TGTGCCAGCAGCTTAGCGAGACTAGCGGGGGGGCCCCTACCCTATGAGCAGTTCTTC. As protein: CASSLARLAGGPLPYEQFF.

This clone appeared a single time. One junction end disagrees with the germline gene, perhaps due to a read error. The CDR3 bases are TGTTCCAGCAGCTTCGACGGGGGTTTGGCTGAAGCTTTCTTT. Translation gives CSSSFDGGLAEAFF. This chain connects TRBV7-9 to TRBJ1-1; D possibly corresponds to TRBD1 (5 bases). The CDR3 is 14 residues long. Germline V gene data show CDR1 as SEHNR and CDR2 as FQNEAQ (reference sequence).

This clone was picked up one time. The V and J genes are TRBV2 and TRBJ2-5; D gene uncertain. V was clipped by 7 bases and J by 4 bases, with 7 bases between them. From germline, CDR1 is SNHLY and CDR2 FYNNEI. The CDR3 loop spans 11 amino acids. Here the CDR3 DNA reads TGTGCCAGCACTTTCGGAGAGACCCAGTACTTC. Its protein product is CASTFGETQYF.

The chain links TRBV7-2 to TRBJ2-5; 9 bases are a match to TRBD2. Unmatched junction bases numbered 11, after V lost 5 bases and J lost 7 bases. Germline V lookup: CDR1 SGHTA, CDR2 FQGNSA. The CDR3 runs to 15 residues. The CDR3 nucleotides are TGTGCCAGCAGCCGGAGTCTAGCGGGGTCCAGGACCCAGTACTTC. It is translated as CASSRSLAGSRTQYF.

The chain couples TRBV5-6 to TRBJ1-2; 8 bases are a match to TRBD1. The CDR3 is made up of 16 amino acids. Germline V lookup: CDR1 SGHDT, CDR2 YYEEEE. V was clipped by 2 bases and J by 3 bases; unmatched bases: 9. This CDR3 reads CASSLGTGGRDYGYTF. CDR3 DNA sequence: TGTGCCAGCAGCTTAGGAACAGGGGGAAGGGACTATGGCTACACCTTC. The whole variable domain, filled in from reference TRBV5-6 and TRBJ1-2, reads DAGVTQSPTHLIKTRGQQVTLRCSPKSGHDTVSWYQQALGQGPQFIFQYYEEEERQRGNFPDRFSGHQFPNYSSELNVNALLLGDSALYLCASSLGTGGRDYGYTFGSGTRLTVV.

The CDR3 region has the DNA TGTGCCAGCAGCTTGGCGGGGCAGGAAACCTATGGCTACACCTTC. Protein: CASSLAGQETYGYTF. The rearrangement uses TRBV7-2 and TRBJ1-2; weak D call: TRBD1 (5 bases). Germline V gene lookup returns CDR1 SGHTA and CDR2 FQGNSA. The CDR3 is 15 residues long. Trimming left V 3 bases short and J 4 bases short, with 15 bases between.

The chain employs TRBV6-7 and TRBJ1-1, with D possibly TRBD1 on 5 matching bases. TRBV6-7 is treated as an ORF (open reading frame) with a function not yet certain. This CDR3 spans 17 amino acids. V lost 0 bases and J 6 bases, leaving 20 bases between the germline ends. CDR3 in DNA: TGTGCCAGCAGTTACTCAGGAGATGAGCAGGGTCAGGCTGAAGCTTTCTTT. Residues: CASSYSGDEQGQAEAFF.

This chain uses TRBV28 with TRBJ2-7, with 13 bases aligning to TRBD2. CDR1 is MDHEN and CDR2 is SYDVKM in the germline V gene. Losses at the gene ends were 4 bases for V and 0 bases for J; bases not matched to a gene: 6. This CDR3 region has 17 residues. DNA of the CDR3: TGTGCCAGCAGTTCCCGGGGACTAGCGGGGAGCTCCTACGAGCAGTACTTC. It yields the protein CASSSRGLAGSSYEQYF.

The genes are TRBV2 and TRBJ2-7; TRBD2 aligns across 9 bases. CDR1 SNHLY and CDR2 FYNNEI come from the germline V gene. This CDR3 spans 14 amino acids. Unmatched junction bases numbered 8, after V lost 6 bases and J lost 5 bases. The CDR3 spells CASSRTSAINEQYF. The CDR3 bases are TGTGCCAGCAGCAGGACTAGCGCGATCAACGAGCAGTACTTC.